The T cell receptor (beta chain) under discussion was sequenced for a study of T cells in Graves' hyperthyroidism and ophthalmopathy. The germline V and J ends were trimmed by 0 bases and 3 bases, with 12 bases remaining between them. Germline V lookup: CDR1 MNHEY, CDR2 SVGEGT. CDR3 length: 16 amino acids. Amplification yielded TCR beta CDR3 regions, with RNA transcripts as the source. Primed by the HTBI set, a first-round RT-PCR was run on the TCR CDR3. TCRdb redid the calling of the multiplex PCR reads with MiXCR, one entry per CDR3 protein. The sample consists of around 700,000 distinct CDR3 sequences, approximately 18% of them appearing once. This clonotype was detected only a few times. The study collected blood at first hyperthyroidism diagnosis, before any ophthalmopathy symptoms arose.

The receptor was derived from a woman aged 50 to 65 with Graves' hyperthyroidism that later progressed to Graves' ophthalmopathy. Source material: blood. The chain joins TRBV6-2 or TRBV6-3 to TRBJ1-3, with TRBD1 as a possible D gene (5 bases). CDR3 protein: CASSYSTLQGGNTIYF. CDR3 nucleotides: TGTGCCAGCAGTTACTCGACGCTCCAGGGTGGAAACACCATATATTTT.